This T cell receptor (beta chain) comes out of a study of blood T cell repertoires in COVID-19. The wider study: Donors in the United States, Italy and Spain gave samples during acute or convalescent COVID-19.

CDR1 and CDR2 from the germline V gene are ENHRY and SYGVKD. Trimming removed 4 bases at V and 2 bases at J, with 11 bases between. This CDR3 contains 14 residues. Data came from immunoSEQ multiplex PCR; TCRdb stores just in-frame clones and leaves some out. The sample shows some 160,000 clones, around 88% of them seen only once. Sequenced sample: peripheral blood. The receptor was derived from a woman in her 70s who had recovered from COVID-19. This chain links TRBV10-3 with TRBJ1-2; D uncertain. CDR3 bases: TGTGCCATCAGTGCGACGACACACAACTATGGCTACACCTTC. Its translation: CAISATTHNYGYTF.